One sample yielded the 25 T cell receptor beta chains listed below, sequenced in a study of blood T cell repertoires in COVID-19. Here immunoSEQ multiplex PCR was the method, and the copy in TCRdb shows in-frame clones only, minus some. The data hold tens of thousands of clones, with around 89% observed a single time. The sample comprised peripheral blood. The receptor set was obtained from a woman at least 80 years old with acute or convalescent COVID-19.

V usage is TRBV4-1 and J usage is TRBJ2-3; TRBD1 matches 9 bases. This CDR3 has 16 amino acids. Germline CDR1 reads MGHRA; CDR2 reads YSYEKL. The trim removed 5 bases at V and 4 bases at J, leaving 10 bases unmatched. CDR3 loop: CASSEQGARMSDTQYF. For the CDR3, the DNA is TGCGCCAGCAGCGAACAGGGGGCGCGTATGTCAGATACGCAGTATTTT.

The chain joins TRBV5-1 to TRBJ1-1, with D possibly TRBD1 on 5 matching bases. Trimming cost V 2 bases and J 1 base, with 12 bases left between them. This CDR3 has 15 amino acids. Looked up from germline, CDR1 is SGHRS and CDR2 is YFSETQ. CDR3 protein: CASSLVGGANTEAFF. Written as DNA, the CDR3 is TGCGCCAGCAGCTTAGTGGGGGGTGCGAACACTGAAGCTTTCTTT.

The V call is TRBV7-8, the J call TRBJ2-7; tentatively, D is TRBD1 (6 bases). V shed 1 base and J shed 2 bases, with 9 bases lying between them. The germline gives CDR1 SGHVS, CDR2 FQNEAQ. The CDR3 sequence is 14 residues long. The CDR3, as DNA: TGTGCCAGCAGCTTAGACAGGGTTGCCTACGAGCAGTACTTC. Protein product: CASSLDRVAYEQYF.

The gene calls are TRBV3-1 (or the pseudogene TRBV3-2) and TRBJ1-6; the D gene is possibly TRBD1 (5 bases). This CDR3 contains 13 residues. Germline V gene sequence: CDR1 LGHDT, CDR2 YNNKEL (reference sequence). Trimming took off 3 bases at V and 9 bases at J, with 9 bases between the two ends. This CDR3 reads CASSQETVSPLHF. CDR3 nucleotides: TGTGCCAGCAGCCAGGAGACAGTTTCACCCCTCCACTTT.

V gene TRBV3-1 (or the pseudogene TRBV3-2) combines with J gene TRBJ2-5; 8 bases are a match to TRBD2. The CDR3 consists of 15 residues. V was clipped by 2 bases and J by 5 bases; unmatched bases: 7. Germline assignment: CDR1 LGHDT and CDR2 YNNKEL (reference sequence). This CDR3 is CASSQLGGAGETQYF. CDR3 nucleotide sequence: TGTGCCAGCAGCCAACTCGGGGGGGCCGGGGAGACCCAGTACTTC.

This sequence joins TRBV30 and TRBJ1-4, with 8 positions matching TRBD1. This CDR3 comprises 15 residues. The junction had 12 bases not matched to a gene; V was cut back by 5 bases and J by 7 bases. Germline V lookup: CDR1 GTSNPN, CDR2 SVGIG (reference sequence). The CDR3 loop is CAWGRQGPGIEKLFF. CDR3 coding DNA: TGTGCCTGGGGGCGACAGGGGCCCGGAATTGAAAAACTGTTTTTT.

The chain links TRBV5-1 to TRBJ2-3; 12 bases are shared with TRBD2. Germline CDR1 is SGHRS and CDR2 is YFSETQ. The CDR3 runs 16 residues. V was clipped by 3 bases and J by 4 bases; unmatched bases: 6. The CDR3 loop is CASSSKLAGGPDTQYF. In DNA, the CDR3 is TGCGCCAGCAGCTCAAAACTAGCGGGAGGCCCAGATACGCAGTATTTT.

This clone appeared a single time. The CDR3 DNA reads as TGTGCCAGCAGCCAAGATCTAGTCACTGAAGCTTTCTTT. Its protein is CASSQDLVTEAFF. The rearrangement joins TRBV14 to TRBJ1-1; D not resolved. This CDR3 has 13 residues. Germline lookup yields CDR1 SGHDN and CDR2 FVKESK. With 0 bases removed from V and 4 bases from J, the gap between germline ends came to 6 bases.

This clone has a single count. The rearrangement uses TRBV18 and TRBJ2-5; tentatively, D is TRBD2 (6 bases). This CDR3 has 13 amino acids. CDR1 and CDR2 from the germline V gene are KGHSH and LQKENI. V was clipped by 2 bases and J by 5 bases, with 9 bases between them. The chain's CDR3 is CASSPGAGETQYF. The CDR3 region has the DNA TGTGCCAGCTCACCAGGGGCGGGGGAGACCCAGTACTTC.

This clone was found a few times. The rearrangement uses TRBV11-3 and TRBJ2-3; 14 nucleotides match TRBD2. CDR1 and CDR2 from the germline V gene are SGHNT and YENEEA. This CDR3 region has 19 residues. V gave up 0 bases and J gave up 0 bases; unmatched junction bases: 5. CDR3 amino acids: CASSLDRGLAGVSTDTQYF. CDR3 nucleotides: TGTGCCAGCAGCTTAGATCGGGGACTAGCGGGGGTAAGCACAGATACGCAGTATTTT.

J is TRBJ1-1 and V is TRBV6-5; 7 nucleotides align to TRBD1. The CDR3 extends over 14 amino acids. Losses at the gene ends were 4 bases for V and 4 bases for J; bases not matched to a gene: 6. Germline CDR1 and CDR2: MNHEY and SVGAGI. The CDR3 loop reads CASSSPAGGTEAFF. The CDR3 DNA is TGTGCCAGCAGTTCCCCCGCAGGGGGCACTGAAGCTTTCTTT.

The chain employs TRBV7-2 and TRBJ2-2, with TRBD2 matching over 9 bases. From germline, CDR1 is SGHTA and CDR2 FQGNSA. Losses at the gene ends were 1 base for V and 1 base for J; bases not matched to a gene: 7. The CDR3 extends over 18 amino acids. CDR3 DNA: TGTGCCAGCAGCTTAGGGGCCCGTAGCGGGGGGAACACCGGGGAGCTGTTTTTT. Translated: CASSLGARSGGNTGELFF. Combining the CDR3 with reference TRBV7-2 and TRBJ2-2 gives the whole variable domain GAGVSQSPSNKVTEKGKDVELRCDPISGHTALYWYRQSLGQGLEFLIYFQGNSAPDKSGLPSDRFSAERTGGSVSTLTIQRTQQEDSAVYLCASSLGARSGGNTGELFFGEGSRLTVL.

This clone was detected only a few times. The CDR3 loop reads CASSTGTGGARNTGELFF. The DNA of the CDR3 is TGTGCCAGTAGTACCGGGACAGGGGGCGCGAGGAACACCGGGGAGCTGTTTTTT. The rearrangement links TRBV19 to TRBJ2-2, with 12 nucleotides matching TRBD1. Germline CDR1 is LNHDA and CDR2 is SQIVND (reference sequence). The CDR3 runs to 18 residues. J lost 1 base, V lost 4 bases, and 7 bases had no gene match.

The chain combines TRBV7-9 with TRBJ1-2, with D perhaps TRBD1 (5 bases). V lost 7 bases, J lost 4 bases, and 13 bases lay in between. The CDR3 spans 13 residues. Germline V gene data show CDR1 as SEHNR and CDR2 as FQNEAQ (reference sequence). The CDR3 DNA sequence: TGTGCCAGCACCATAAGGGGTGGCTATGGCTACACCTTC. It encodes CASTIRGGYGYTF.

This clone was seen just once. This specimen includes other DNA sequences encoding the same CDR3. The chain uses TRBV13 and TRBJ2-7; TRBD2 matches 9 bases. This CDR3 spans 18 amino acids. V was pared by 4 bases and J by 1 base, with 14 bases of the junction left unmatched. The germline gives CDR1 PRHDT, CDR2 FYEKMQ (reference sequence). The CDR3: CASSSRGAGGQFSYEQYF. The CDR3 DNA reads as TGTGCCAGCAGCTCCCGGGGAGCGGGGGGTCAATTTTCCTACGAGCAGTACTTC. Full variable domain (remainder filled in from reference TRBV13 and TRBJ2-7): AAGVIQSPRHLIKEKRETATLKCYPIPRHDTVYWYQQGPGQDPQFLISFYEKMQSDKGSIPDRFSAQQFSDYHSELNMSSLELGDSALYFCASSSRGAGGQFSYEQYFGPGTRLTVT.

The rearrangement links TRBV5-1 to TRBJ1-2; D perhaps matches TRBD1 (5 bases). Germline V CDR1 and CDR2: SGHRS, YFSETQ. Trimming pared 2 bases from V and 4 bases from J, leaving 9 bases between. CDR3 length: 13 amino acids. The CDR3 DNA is TGCGCCAGCAGCTTTGGCGACAGCTATGGCTACACCTTC. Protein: CASSFGDSYGYTF.

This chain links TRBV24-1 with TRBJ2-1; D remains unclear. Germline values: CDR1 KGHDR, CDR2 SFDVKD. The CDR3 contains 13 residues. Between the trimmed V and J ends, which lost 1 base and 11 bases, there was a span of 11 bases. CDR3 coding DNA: TGTGCCACCAGTGATTTTACTACCCCCCAGCAGTTCTTC. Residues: CATSDFTTPQQFF.

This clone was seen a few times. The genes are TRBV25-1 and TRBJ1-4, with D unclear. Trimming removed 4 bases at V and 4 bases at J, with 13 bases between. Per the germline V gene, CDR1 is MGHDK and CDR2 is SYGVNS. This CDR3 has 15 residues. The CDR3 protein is CASSGPGLLNEKLFF. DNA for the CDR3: TGTGCCAGCAGTGGACCGGGGTTACTTAATGAAAAACTGTTTTTT.

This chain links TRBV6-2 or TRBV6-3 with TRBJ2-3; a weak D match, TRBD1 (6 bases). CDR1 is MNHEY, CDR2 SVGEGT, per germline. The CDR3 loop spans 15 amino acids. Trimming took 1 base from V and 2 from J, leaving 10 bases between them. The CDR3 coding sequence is TGTGCCAGCAGTTACTTAGGGGGTGCCACAGATACGCAGTATTTT. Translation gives CASSYLGGATDTQYF.

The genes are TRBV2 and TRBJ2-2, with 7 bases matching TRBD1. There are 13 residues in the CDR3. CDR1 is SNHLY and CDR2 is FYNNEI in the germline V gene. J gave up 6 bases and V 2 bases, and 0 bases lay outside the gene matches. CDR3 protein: CASSETGAGELFF. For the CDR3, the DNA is TGTGCCAGCAGTGAAACAGGGGCCGGGGAGCTGTTTTTT.

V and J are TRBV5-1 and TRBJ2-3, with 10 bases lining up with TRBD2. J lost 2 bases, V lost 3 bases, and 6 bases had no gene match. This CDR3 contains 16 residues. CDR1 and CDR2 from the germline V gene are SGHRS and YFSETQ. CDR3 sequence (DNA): TGCGCCAGCAGCTCGGGACTAGCGATGTCCACAGATACGCAGTATTTT. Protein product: CASSSGLAMSTDTQYF. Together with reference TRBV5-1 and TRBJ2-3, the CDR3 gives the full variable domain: KAGVTQTPRYLIKTRGQQVTLSCSPISGHRSVSWYQQTPGQGLQFLFEYFSETQRNKGNFPGRFSGRQFSNSRSEMNVSTLELGDSALYLCASSSGLAMSTDTQYFGPGTRLTVL.

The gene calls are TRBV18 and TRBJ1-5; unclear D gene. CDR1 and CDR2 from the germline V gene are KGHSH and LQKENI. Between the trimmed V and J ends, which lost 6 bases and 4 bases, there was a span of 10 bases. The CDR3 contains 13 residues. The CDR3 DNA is TGTGCCAGCTCGTCAAAACAAAATCAGCCCCAGCATTTT. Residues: CASSSKQNQPQHF.

CDR3 sequence reads: CSVEGQAAWRGYTF. DNA for the CDR3: TGCAGCGTTGAAGGGCAGGCCGCCTGGCGTGGCTACACCTTC. The chain employs TRBV29-1 and TRBJ1-2; D call uncertain. This CDR3 has 14 residues. Germline loops: CDR1 SQVTM, CDR2 ANQGSEA. V was shortened by 1 base and J by 7 bases, with 16 bases between the two germline ends.

This chain's CDR3 is CATSRGGGVNEQFF. CDR3 bases: TGTGCCACCAGCAGAGGGGGAGGGGTAAATGAGCAGTTCTTC. J is TRBJ2-1 and V is TRBV15; 7 bases map to TRBD2. Per germline, CDR1 LNHNV and CDR2 YYDKDF (reference sequence). With 1 base clipped from V and 7 bases from J, the junction kept 4 bases outside the gene matches. The CDR3 runs to 14 residues. Full variable domain (remainder filled in from reference TRBV15 and TRBJ2-1): DAMVIQNPRYQVTQFGKPVTLSCSQTLNHNVMYWYQQKSSQAPKLLFHYYDKDFNNEADTPDNFQSRRPNTSFCFLDIRSPGLGDTAMYLCATSRGGGVNEQFFGPGTRLTVL.

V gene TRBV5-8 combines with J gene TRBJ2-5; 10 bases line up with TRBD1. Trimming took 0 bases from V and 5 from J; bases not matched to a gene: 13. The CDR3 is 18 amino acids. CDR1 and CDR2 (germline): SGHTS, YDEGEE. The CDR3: CASSLASMDRGRDETQYF. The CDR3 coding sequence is TGTGCCAGCAGCTTGGCCTCAATGGACAGGGGGAGGGATGAGACCCAGTACTTC.